This T cell receptor (beta chain) was captured in a study of T cell changes during pregnancy in multiple sclerosis (dated by TCRdb to about 2019). Notes on the research overall: The study examined how the T cell repertoire changed over the course of pregnancy in women with multiple sclerosis.

The germline V and J ends show losses of 7 bases and 3 bases respectively, and no gene match explains 0 bases of the junction. Per the germline V gene, SQVTM is the CDR1 and ANQGSEA is the CDR2. The CDR3 sequence holds 12 residues, the cysteine and phenylalanine included. Just the 36-base CDR3 DNA is kept, in frame starting at base 1. In regard to this clone: It has no known antigen specificity. No base quality information exists; no much larger clone differs at one position.

The library was made by the immunoSEQ multiplex PCR assay. Here the immuneACCESS table is served through TCRdb, limited to in-frame sequences with V and J called. Missing clones are a known gap in these copies; in checked studies unresolved V genes cover under half, and the rest lacks a known reason. The sample data list tens of thousands of clones, and around 92% of these were observed just once. 0.85% of the sample is held by the ten biggest clonotypes. The sequenced sample was peripheral blood, obtained in the first trimester of pregnancy. The chain is encoded by TRBV29-1 joined to TRBJ2-2, and TRBD1 matches 9 of the central bases. The sequence derives from a female donor with multiple sclerosis, enrolled in a pregnancy study. The CDR3 region: CSGQGDTGELFF. In nucleotides, the sequence is TGCAGCGGACAGGGGGACACCGGGGAGCTGTTTTTT.